These 17 T cell receptor beta chains were sequenced from one sample in a study of CD8 T cells in Susac syndrome. Reverse transcription of roughly 0.5 to 1 ug RNA was performed with random hexamers. MiXCR was run by TCRdb on the immunoSEQ multiplex PCR reads, yielding one entry per CDR3 protein. The sample has about 240,000 distinct CDR3 sequences, 90% to 96% seen once. Sequencing was performed on CD4+ T cells from PBMCs. These receptors came from a human donor with Susac syndrome.

The chain is built from TRBV3-1 and TRBJ2-7, with D uncertain. Germline V gene sequence: CDR1 LGHDT, CDR2 YNNKEL (reference sequence). The CDR3 covers 13 residues. V lost 1 base to trimming and J lost 6 bases, with 10 bases between them. CDR3 in DNA: TGTGCCAGCAGCCAAGGCCAATGGCGCGAGCAGTACTTC. Translating it yields CASSQGQWREQYF.

The chain employs TRBV3-1 and TRBJ2-7; tentatively, D is TRBD2 (5 bases). V lost 1 base, J lost 5 bases, and 12 bases lay in between. Germline V gene sequence: CDR1 LGHDT, CDR2 YNNKEL (reference sequence). This CDR3 comprises 14 residues. The DNA of the CDR3 is TGTGCCAGCAGCCAAGTTGCGTCGGGGAACGAGCAGTACTTC. Residues: CASSQVASGNEQYF.

This clonotype was detected only once. This chain connects TRBV5-1 to TRBJ2-3; 7 bases agree with TRBD1. The J segment lost 1 base and the V segment lost 2 bases, leaving 7 bases of the junction unmatched. Germline V gene lookup returns CDR1 SGHRS and CDR2 YFSETQ. This CDR3 is built from 16 residues. The CDR3 protein is CASSLVMGQRTDTQYF. The CDR3, as DNA: TGCGCCAGCAGCTTAGTAATGGGACAGCGCACAGATACGCAGTATTTT.

The V call is TRBV4-1, the J call TRBJ1-2, with no clear D. The CDR3 runs to 15 residues. Trimming took off 0 bases at V and 2 bases at J, with 10 bases between the two ends. CDR1 and CDR2 from the germline V gene are MGHRA and YSYEKL. This CDR3 is CASSQDGHGNYGYTF. The CDR3 bases are TGCGCCAGCAGCCAAGACGGGCACGGGAACTATGGCTACACCTTC.

This clonotype was counted once. The chain joins TRBV18 to TRBJ1-1, with 7 bases lining up with TRBD1. This CDR3 region has 16 residues. The V segment lost 0 bases and the J segment 2 bases; nucleotides outside the gene matches: 6. CDR1 KGHSH and CDR2 LQKENI come from the germline V gene. DNA for the CDR3: TGTGCCAGCTCACCACCGAAGACAGGGATAAACACTGAAGCTTTCTTT. It translates to CASSPPKTGINTEAFF.

The CDR3 DNA follows: TGTGCCACCAGCAGAGCTCCACTCGTATCTGGAAACACCATATATTTT. Amino acid sequence: CATSRAPLVSGNTIYF. The V and J genes are TRBV15 and TRBJ1-3; D not resolved. Germline CDR1 is LNHNV and CDR2 is YYDKDF (reference sequence). The CDR3 is 16 residues long. Trimming took off 1 base at V and 1 base at J, with 11 bases between the two ends.

This chain joins TRBV29-1 and TRBJ1-5; TRBD1 matches 10 bases. The germline gives CDR1 SQVTM, CDR2 ANQGSEA. V lost 5 bases to trimming and J lost 7 bases; unmatched junction nucleotides: 2. This CDR3 comprises 12 residues. CDR3 sequence reads: CSVRDRGQPQHF. In nucleotides, the CDR3 is TGCAGCGTTAGGGACAGGGGACAGCCCCAGCATTTT.

This chain links TRBV4-1 with TRBJ2-2; maybe TRBD1 (6 bases). The CDR3 length is 17 residues. With 7 bases removed from V and 0 bases from J, the gap between germline ends came to 18 bases. Germline loops: CDR1 MGHRA, CDR2 YSYEKL. CDR3 nucleotides: TGCGCCAGCACCCGACAGGACCACCTTACGAACACCGGGGAGCTGTTTTTT. This sequence encodes CASTRQDHLTNTGELFF.

This sequence joins TRBV3-1 and TRBJ2-5, with 9 nucleotides matching TRBD2. The CDR3 runs 17 residues. The germline gives CDR1 LGHDT, CDR2 YNNKEL (reference sequence). V lost 9 bases and J lost 6; bases outside the gene matches: 20. CDR3 sequence (DNA): TGTGCCAGAGCCCCCAGCGGGAGGAGGATGGGCAGAAAGACCCAGTACTTC. Amino acids: CARAPSGRRMGRKTQYF.

This chain links TRBV2 with TRBJ2-1; 9 bases are a match to TRBD1. With 8 bases clipped from V and 8 bases from J, the junction kept 7 bases outside the gene matches. CDR3 length: 13 amino acids. Germline V gene lookup returns CDR1 SNHLY and CDR2 FYNNEI. The CDR3 bases are TGTGCCAGCCCCCGGGACAGGGTCGATGAGCAGTTCTTC. Amino acids: CASPRDRVDEQFF. The whole variable domain, filled in from reference TRBV2 and TRBJ2-1, reads EPEVTQTPSHQVTQMGQEVILRCVPISNHLYFYWYRQILGQKVEFLVSFYNNEISEKSEIFDDQFSVERPDGSNFTLKIRSTKLEDSAMYFCASPRDRVDEQFFGPGTRLTVL.

This chain joins TRBV30 and TRBJ1-2; D call uncertain. Trimming removed 4 bases at V and 2 bases at J, with 14 bases between. CDR1 and CDR2 (germline): GTSNPN, SVGIG (reference sequence). The CDR3 contains 14 residues. The chain's CDR3 is CAWTVGWGNYGYTF. The CDR3 bases are TGTGCCTGGACTGTAGGTTGGGGAAACTATGGCTACACCTTC.

This sequence joins TRBV20-1 and TRBJ2-5, with 11 bases matching TRBD2. Germline V gives CDR1 DFQATT, CDR2 SNEGSKA (reference sequence). V shed 1 base and J 2 bases; nucleotides not matched to a gene: 6. The CDR3 length is 16 residues. The CDR3 DNA reads TGCAGTGCTAGAGGACTAGCGGGGCGATTTCAAGAGACCCAGTACTTC. Translation gives CSARGLAGRFQETQYF.

This chain uses TRBV12-3 or TRBV12-4 with TRBJ1-5, with D tentatively TRBD1 (6 bases). The CDR3 covers 14 residues. Between the trimmed V and J ends, which lost 7 bases and 3 bases, there was a span of 13 bases. The CDR3 loop is CASNPQGLNQPQHF. As DNA, the CDR3 is TGTGCCAGCAACCCCCAGGGGCTCAATCAGCCCCAGCATTTT.

The J gene is TRBJ2-5, the V gene TRBV27, with 7 bases fitting TRBD1. The CDR3 sequence is 15 residues long. Trimming at V came to 5 bases and at J to 2 bases, leaving 8 bases not matched to a gene. Germline CDR1 is MNHEY and CDR2 is SMNVEV (reference sequence). CDR3 sequence (DNA): TGTGCCAGCAGTCCCCGGGACAGCAGACAAGAGACCCAGTACTTC. Amino acid sequence: CASSPRDSRQETQYF.

The genes are TRBV14 and TRBJ2-5, with no clear D. The length of the CDR3 is 13 residues. CDR1 and CDR2 (germline): SGHDN, FVKESK. The V and J ends lost 2 bases and 0 bases respectively, with 4 bases between them. CDR3 DNA: TGTGCCAGCAGCCAAAAGTACCAAGAGACCCAGTACTTC. This encodes CASSQKYQETQYF.

The V gene is TRBV28, the J gene TRBJ2-7; 10 nucleotides agree with TRBD2. Germline-derived CDR1 and CDR2 are MDHEN and SYDVKM. The CDR3 covers 16 residues. Germline trimming cut 5 bases from V and 0 bases from J; bases unmatched to any gene: 7. This CDR3 is CASSPWTSGNSYEQYF. In DNA, the CDR3 is TGTGCCAGCAGTCCTTGGACTAGCGGAAACTCCTACGAGCAGTACTTC. Complete variable domain (other parts from reference TRBV28 and TRBJ2-7): DVKVTQSSRYLVKRTGEKVFLECVQDMDHENMFWYRQDPGLGLRLIYFSYDVKMKEKGDIPEGYSVSREKKERFSLILESASTNQTSMYLCASSPWTSGNSYEQYFGPGTRLTVT.

The chain recombines TRBV5-4 with TRBJ2-7; D possibly corresponds to TRBD1 (5 bases). Trimming stripped 4 bases from V and 6 bases from J, with 11 bases between. Looked up from germline, CDR1 is SGHNT and CDR2 is YYREEE (reference sequence). This CDR3 has 12 amino acids. CDR3 DNA sequence: TGTGCCAGCAGCCCCCAGGGCGGCGAGCAGTACTTC. Amino acids: CASSPQGGEQYF. Full variable domain (missing parts from reference TRBV5-4 and TRBJ2-7): ETGVTQSPTHLIKTRGQQVTLRCSSQSGHNTVSWYQQALGQGPQFIFQYYREEENGRGNFPPRFSGLQFPNYSSELNVNALELDDSALYLCASSPQGGEQYFGPGTRLTVT.